The T cell receptor (beta chain) described here comes from a study of TIL therapy for anti-PD-1-resistant metastatic lung cancer. About the study: Median tumor PD-L1 proportion score was about 6%.

The CDR3 loop spans 13 amino acids. The germline gives CDR1 MNHEY, CDR2 SVGAGI. V shed 8 bases and J 6 bases; nucleotides not matched to a gene: 8. Sequencing used immunoSEQ v3. Sequencing was performed with immunoSEQ multiplex PCR; in TCRdb, only in-frame clones are kept and a portion is missing. The sample shows roughly 57,000 clones, more than 80% of them seen only once. This sample's time point: pre-treatment sample, taken before nivolumab and TIL therapy. The chain employs TRBV6-5 and TRBJ2-7, with 9 bases lining up with TRBD1. This clonotype was obtained from a person aged 25 to 80 with non-small cell lung cancer. The sample in question was blood, obtained at baseline. The CDR3 DNA sequence: TGTGCCAGCCGGACAGGGGATTTTCGCGAGCAGTACTTC. This encodes CASRTGDFREQYF.